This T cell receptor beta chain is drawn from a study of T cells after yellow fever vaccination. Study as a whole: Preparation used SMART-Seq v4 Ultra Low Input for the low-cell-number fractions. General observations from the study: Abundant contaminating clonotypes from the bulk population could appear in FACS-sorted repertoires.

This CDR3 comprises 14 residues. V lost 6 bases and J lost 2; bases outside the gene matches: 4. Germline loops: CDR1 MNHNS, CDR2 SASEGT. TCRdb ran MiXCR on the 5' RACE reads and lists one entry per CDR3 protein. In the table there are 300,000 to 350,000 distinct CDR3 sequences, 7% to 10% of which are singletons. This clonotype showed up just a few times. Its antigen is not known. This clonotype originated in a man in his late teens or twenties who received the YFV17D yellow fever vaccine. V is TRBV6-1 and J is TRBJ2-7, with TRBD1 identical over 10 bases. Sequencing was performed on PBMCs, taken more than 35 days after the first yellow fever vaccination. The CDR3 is CASRKGTGAYEQYV. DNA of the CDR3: TGTGCCAGCAGAAAAGGGACAGGGGCCTACGAGCAGTACGTC.